The present TCR beta chain was sequenced within a study of graft-versus-host responses after intestinal transplantation (dated by TCRdb to about 2021). For the wider study: Recipients received multivisceral, liver-intestinal, or isolated intestinal transplants. To identify alloreactive clones, pre-transplant mixed lymphocyte reaction products were sequenced and compared with unstimulated pre-transplant donor and recipient T cells. Of the 20 to 30 intestinal transplant recipients enrolled in the cohort, one of whom was a retransplant, a few patients without pretransplant specimens were excluded. Rather than going through the commercial service, samples from a few later patients were sequenced in-house on an Illumina MiSeq and processed with MiXCR. Every recipient was given anti-thymocyte globulin induction, then maintenance tacrolimus and steroids for around three years. Bulk TCR-beta CDR3 sequencing was used to track graft-versus-host and host-versus-graft alloreactive T cell clones in the graft, circulation and bone marrow after intestinal transplantation. A peak of at least 4% donor T cells among recipient peripheral blood mononuclear cells was the definition used for donor T cell macrochimerism.

As concerns this clone: Base-call qualities are not available, and no considerably larger clone is one nucleotide away.

The CDR3, cysteine through phenylalanine, is 14 amino acids long. The DNA shown is the 42-base CDR3, in frame from base 1. At the junction V is shortened by 5 bases and J by 1 base, with 10 bases in between. Reading the germline V gene (reference sequence) gives CDR1 SEHNR and CDR2 FQNEAQ. Libraries were constructed by the immunoSEQ multiplex PCR assay. For most patients, genomic DNA was isolated with the Qiagen DNeasy Blood and Tissue Kit and shipped frozen to Adaptive Biotechnologies for TCR sequencing. Adaptive Biotechnologies carried out high-throughput TCR-beta CDR3 sequencing of genomic DNA for most patients. As for the original processing: TCR sequencing data for 15 to 20 patients were retrieved from Adaptive's ImmunoSEQ software; three other patients were processed with MiXCR and VDJtools. To correct CD4 versus CD8 sorting errors, sequences present in both subsets at a frequency ratio below 5:1 were removed. CDR3 nucleotide sequences shared between donor and recipient were removed because their origin could not be assigned. To be classed as alloreactive, a clone needed at least 2-fold expansion over unstimulated cells and a minimum CFSE-low frequency of 0.002% (template counts) or 0.001% (read counts). Clones were considered mappable if detected in sequenced pre-transplant spleen, lymph node, or MLR CFSE-low populations of the donor or recipient. The cumulative frequency of alloreactive clones was calculated as a percentage of all sequences, weighted by copy number. This is the immuneACCESS table as TCRdb keeps it, with only in-frame sequences that have V and J called. A part of the clones is gone; compared with another copy, unresolved V genes explain less than half, and the rest is unexplained. D and trimming were read from the DNA, whereas the V and J calls and clone size are those reported in that table. This sample lists roughly 9,400 clones; 31% were detected once. The biggest ten clones account for around 4.9% of the sample.

The time point label, as the study defines it: cells obtained before transplantation from donor or recipient. In the mixed lymphocyte reactions, approximately 200,000 CFSE-labeled pre-transplant responders were plated with approximately 200,000 irradiated violet-dye-labeled stimulators and cultured for approximately six days. After the mixed lymphocyte reaction, proliferating CD3+CD4+CFSE-low and CD3+CD8+CFSE-low responder cells were FACS-sorted on a BD Influx sorter. Results the study describes overall, beyond this receptor: GvH clones were detected in recipient bone marrow, and some appeared earlier in ileal mucosa or blood, consistent with an intestinal mucosal origin. Early after transplant, declines in HvG clones were associated with peak levels of circulating GvH clones. Conclusions were limited by the relatively low number and heterogeneity of intestinal transplant patients. In the allografts of patients with donor T cell macrochimerism, GvH to HvG T cell clonal ratios were high.

Sequencing used alloreactive CD4+ T cells from a mixed lymphocyte reaction culture, obtained before intestinal transplant. The cell subset or site label corresponds to: CFSE-low proliferating T cells sorted from approximately 6-day pre-transplant mixed lymphocyte reaction (GvH or HvG direction). This receptor was obtained from a human patient who received an intestinal transplant. This chain joins TRBV7-9 to TRBJ2-3; the best D guess is TRBD1, with 6 bases matching. The CDR3 sequence is CASSLDRGTDTQYF. The nucleotide sequence reads TGTGCCAGCAGCCTGGACAGAGGCACAGATACGCAGTATTTT.